This TCR beta chain was sequenced for a study of blood T cell repertoires in COVID-19. Across the whole study: Italy, Spain and the United States were the sources of the convalescent and acute COVID-19 samples. The cDNA or gDNA used as material had been derived from T cells, B-cell-depleted T cells, or PBMCs.

The data were produced by immunoSEQ multiplex PCR, yet TCRdb's version contains in-frame clones alone and is incomplete. Of tens of thousands of clones in the sample, approximately 88% are singletons; the top ten hold around 3.1%. The CDR3 is made up of 14 amino acids. Germline loops: CDR1 SGHRS, CDR2 YFSETQ. Trimming stripped 0 bases from V and 11 bases from J, with 17 bases between. The material sequenced was peripheral blood. The TCR originated in a man aged 45-60 years with active COVID-19. This chain connects TRBV5-1 to TRBJ1-1; possibly TRBD1 for D (6 bases). CDR3 coding DNA: TGCGCCAGCAGCTTGGCCGGGGACATTGGTGAGGCTTTCTTT. It codes for CASSLAGDIGEAFF.